This T cell receptor beta chain stems from a study of T cell responses to AZD1222 COVID-19 vaccine. Study-level results: A reported finding is that nearly half of spike-specific TCRs target unmutated variant regions.

The table came from immunoSEQ multiplex PCR; TCRdb's copy has only in-frame clones and leaves some out. Of over 150,000 clones listed, roughly nine tenths are singletons. CDR1 is SGHAT, CDR2 FQNNGV, per germline. V was clipped by 1 base and J by 0 bases, with 10 bases between them. The CDR3 contains 16 residues. To note about this clone: Its antigen is unidentified.

This sequence joins TRBV11-2 and TRBJ2-1, with D unresolved. This sequence was found in an adult in good health. This specimen was peripheral blood, taken on day 0 of AZD1222 vaccination. CDR3 protein: CASSLAGGSSYNEQFF. In nucleotides, the CDR3 is TGTGCCAGCAGCTTAGCTGGCGGCAGCTCCTACAATGAGCAGTTCTTC.